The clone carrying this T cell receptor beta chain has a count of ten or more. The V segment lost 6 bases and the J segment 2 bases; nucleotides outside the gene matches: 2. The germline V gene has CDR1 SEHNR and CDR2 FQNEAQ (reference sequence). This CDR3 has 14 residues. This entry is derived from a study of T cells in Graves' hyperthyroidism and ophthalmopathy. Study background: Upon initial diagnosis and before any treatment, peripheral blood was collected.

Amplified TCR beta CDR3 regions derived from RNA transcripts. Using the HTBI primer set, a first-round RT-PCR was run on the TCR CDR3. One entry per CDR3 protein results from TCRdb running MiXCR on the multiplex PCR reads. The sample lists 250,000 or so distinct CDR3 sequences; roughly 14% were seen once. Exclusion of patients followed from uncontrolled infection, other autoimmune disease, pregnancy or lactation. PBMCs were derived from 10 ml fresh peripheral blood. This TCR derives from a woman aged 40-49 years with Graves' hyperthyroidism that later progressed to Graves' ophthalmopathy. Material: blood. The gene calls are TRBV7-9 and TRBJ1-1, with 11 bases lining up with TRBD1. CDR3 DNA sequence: TGTGCCAGCAGTTGGACAGGGGGCAACACTGAAGCTTTCTTT. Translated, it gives CASSWTGGNTEAFF.